This TCR beta chain was retrieved from a study of beta chain features in type 1 diabetes. For the study at large: Investigators examined approximately 110,000,000 sorted cells across all samples. Overall study results and limits: Type 1 diabetes patients showed a moderate but significant shortening of TCRB CDR3s in all four CD4+ subsets. Naive, central memory and Treg TCRB repertoires appeared more alike in patients than in healthy donors. Individuals with type 1 diabetes displayed fewer insertions and more deletions at VDJ junctions.

It was via CD45RO/CCR7/CD25/CD127/CD95/CD27 that CD4+ naive, central memory, regulatory and stem cell-like memory cells were sorted. This clone was counted between two and nine times. What it binds is unknown. Of the isolated RNA, all was reverse transcribed, and so the sequenced material was expressed TCRB transcripts. Clones were sequenced by immunoSEQ multiplex PCR, and TCRdb holds only the in-frame ones, with some missing. Of around 250,000 clones listed, approximately 15% are singletons. Specimen: naive CD4+ T cells from blood. The TCR was taken from a young man with type 1 diabetes.

CDR3: CASSLVGALNTEAFF. CDR3 nucleotide sequence: TGTGCCAGCAGCTTAGTTGGGGCTCTGAACACTGAAGCTTTCTTT. This chain links TRBV7-2 with TRBJ1-1; maybe TRBD1 (5 bases). With 1 base removed from V and 0 bases from J, the gap between germline ends came to 9 bases. This CDR3 spans 15 amino acids. Germline V CDR1 and CDR2: SGHTA, FQGNSA.